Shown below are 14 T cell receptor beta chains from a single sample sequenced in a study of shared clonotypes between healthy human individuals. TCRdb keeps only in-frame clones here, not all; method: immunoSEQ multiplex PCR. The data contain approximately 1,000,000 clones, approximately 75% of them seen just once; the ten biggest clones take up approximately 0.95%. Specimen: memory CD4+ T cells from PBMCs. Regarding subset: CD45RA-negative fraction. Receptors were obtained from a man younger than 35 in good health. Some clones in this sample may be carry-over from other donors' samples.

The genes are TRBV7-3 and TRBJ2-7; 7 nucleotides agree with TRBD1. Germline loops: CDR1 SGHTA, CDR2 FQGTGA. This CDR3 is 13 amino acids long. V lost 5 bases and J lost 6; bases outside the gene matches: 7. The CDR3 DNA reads TGTGCCAGCAGCGACGACAGGGCTCGCGAGCAGTACTTC. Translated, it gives CASSDDRAREQYF. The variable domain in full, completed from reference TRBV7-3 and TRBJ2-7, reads GAGVSQTPSNKVTEKGKYVELRCDPISGHTALYWYRQSLGQGPEFLIYFQGTGAADDSGLPNDRFFAVRPEGSVSTLKIQRTERGDSAVYLCASSDDRAREQYFGPGTRLTVT.

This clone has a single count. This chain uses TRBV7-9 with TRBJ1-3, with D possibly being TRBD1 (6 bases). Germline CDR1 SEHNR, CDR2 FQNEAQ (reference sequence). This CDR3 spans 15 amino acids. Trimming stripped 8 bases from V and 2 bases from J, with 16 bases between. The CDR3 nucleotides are TGTGCCAGCGGCGGGGGGGCAGGACCTGGAAACACCATATATTTT. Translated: CASGGGAGPGNTIYF.

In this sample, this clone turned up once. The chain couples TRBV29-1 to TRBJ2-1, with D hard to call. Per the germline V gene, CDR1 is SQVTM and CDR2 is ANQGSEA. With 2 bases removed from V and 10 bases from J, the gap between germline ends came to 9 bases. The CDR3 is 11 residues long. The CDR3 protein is CSVEQTQEQFF. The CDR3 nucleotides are TGCAGCGTTGAACAGACGCAGGAGCAGTTCTTC.

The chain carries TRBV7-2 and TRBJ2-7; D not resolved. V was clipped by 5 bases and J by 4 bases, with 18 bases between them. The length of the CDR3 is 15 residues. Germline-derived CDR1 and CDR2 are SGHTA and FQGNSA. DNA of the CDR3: TGTGCCAGCAGCCCGCAGCCGCGACGATCGTACGAGCAGTACTTC. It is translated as CASSPQPRRSYEQYF.

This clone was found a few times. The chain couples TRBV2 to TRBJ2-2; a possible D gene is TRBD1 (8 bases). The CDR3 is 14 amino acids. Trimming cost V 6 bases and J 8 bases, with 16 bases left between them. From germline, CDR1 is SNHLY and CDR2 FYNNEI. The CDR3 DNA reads TGTGCCAGCAGGAAGGACAGGGAGGGTGGGGAGCTGTTTTTT. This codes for CASRKDREGGELFF.

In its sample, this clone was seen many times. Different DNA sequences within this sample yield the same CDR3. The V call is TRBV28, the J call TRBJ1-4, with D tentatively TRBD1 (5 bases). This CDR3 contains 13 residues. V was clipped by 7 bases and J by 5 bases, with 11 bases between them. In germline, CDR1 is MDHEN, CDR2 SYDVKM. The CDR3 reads CASTPGGNEKLFF. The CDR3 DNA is TGTGCCAGCACTCCGGGGGGGAATGAAAAACTGTTTTTT.

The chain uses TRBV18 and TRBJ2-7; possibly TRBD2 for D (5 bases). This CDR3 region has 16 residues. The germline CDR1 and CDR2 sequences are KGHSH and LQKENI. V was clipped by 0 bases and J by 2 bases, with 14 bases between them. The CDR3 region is CASSPPSEGRTYEQYF. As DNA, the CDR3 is TGTGCCAGCTCACCACCTAGCGAGGGCCGCACCTACGAGCAGTACTTC.

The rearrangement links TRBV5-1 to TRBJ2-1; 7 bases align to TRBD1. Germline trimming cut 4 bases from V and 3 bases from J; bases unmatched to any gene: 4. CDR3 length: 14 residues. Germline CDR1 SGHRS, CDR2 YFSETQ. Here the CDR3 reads CASSLGQVYNEQFF. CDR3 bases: TGCGCCAGCAGCCTCGGACAGGTCTACAATGAGCAGTTCTTC. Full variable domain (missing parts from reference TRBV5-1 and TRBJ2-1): KAGVTQTPRYLIKTRGQQVTLSCSPISGHRSVSWYQQTPGQGLQFLFEYFSETQRNKGNFPGRFSGRQFSNSRSEMNVSTLELGDSALYLCASSLGQVYNEQFFGPGTRLTVL.

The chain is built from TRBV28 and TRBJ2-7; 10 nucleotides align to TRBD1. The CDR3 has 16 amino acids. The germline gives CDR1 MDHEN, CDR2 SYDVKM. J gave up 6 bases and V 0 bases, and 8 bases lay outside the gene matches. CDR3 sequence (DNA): TGTGCCAGCAGTTTATGGGCGGGGACAGGGGAGCCCGAGCAGTACTTC. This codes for CASSLWAGTGEPEQYF. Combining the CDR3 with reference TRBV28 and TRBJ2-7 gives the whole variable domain DVKVTQSSRYLVKRTGEKVFLECVQDMDHENMFWYRQDPGLGLRLIYFSYDVKMKEKGDIPEGYSVSREKKERFSLILESASTNQTSMYLCASSLWAGTGEPEQYFGPGTRLTVT.

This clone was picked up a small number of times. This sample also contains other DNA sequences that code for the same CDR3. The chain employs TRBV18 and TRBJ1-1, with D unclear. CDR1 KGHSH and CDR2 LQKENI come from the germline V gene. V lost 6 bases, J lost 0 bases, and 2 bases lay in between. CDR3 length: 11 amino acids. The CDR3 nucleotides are TGTGCCAGCTCCTTGAACACTGAAGCTTTCTTT. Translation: CASSLNTEAFF.

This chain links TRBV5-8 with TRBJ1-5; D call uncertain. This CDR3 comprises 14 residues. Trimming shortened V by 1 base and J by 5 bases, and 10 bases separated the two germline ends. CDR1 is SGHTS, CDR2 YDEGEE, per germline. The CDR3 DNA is TGTGCCAGCAGCTTGAAGACGGGCCATCAGCCCCAGCATTTT. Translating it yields CASSLKTGHQPQHF.

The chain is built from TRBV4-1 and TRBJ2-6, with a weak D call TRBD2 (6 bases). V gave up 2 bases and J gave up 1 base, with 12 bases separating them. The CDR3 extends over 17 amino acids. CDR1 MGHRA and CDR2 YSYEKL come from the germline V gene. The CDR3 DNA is TGCGCCAGCAGCCAACCAATGGGGGGTTCTGGGGCCAACGTCCTGACTTTC. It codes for CASSQPMGGSGANVLTF.

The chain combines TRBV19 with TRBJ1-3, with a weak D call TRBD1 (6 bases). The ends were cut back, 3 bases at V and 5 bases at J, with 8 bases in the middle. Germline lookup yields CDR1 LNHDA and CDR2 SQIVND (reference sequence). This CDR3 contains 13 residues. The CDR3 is CASSMDRRNTIYF. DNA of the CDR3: TGTGCCAGTAGTATGGACAGACGAAACACCATATATTTT.

CDR3 residues: CSVDPQSGYTF. For the CDR3, the DNA is TGCAGCGTTGATCCCCAAAGTGGCTACACCTTC. The V and J genes are TRBV29-1 and TRBJ1-2, with unresolved D. Deletions cut 3 bases from V and 7 bases from J, with 9 bases between. The germline V gene encodes CDR1 SQVTM and CDR2 ANQGSEA. This CDR3 contains 11 residues.